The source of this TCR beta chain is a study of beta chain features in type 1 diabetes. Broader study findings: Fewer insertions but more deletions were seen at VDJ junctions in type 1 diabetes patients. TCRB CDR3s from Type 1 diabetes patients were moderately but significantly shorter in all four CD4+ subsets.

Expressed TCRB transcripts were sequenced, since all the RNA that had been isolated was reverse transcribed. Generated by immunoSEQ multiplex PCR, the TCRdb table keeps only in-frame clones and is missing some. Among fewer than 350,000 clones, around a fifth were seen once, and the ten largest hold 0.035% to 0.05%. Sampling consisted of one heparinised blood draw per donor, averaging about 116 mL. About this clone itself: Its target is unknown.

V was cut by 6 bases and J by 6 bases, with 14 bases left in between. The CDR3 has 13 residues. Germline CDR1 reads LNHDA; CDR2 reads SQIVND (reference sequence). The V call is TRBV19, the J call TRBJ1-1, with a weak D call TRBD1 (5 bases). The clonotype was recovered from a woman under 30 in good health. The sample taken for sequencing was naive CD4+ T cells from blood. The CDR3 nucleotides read TGTGCCAGTAGCGACAGACTTGGCGCTGAAGCTTTCTTT. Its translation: CASSDRLGAEAFF.